Listed here is a single T cell receptor (beta chain). This specimen comes from a study of T cell changes during pregnancy in multiple sclerosis. Here immunoSEQ multiplex PCR was the method, and the copy in TCRdb shows in-frame clones only, minus some. The sample has more than 55,000 clones, roughly 93% seen once. The receptor's source is a female donor with multiple sclerosis, enrolled in a pregnancy study. The sample consisted of peripheral blood, taken in the second trimester of pregnancy.

The DNA of the CDR3 is TGTGCCAGCAGCTTATATGGACTAGAGGGCTACGAGCAGTACTTC. It is translated as CASSLYGLEGYEQYF. This sequence joins TRBV7-2 and TRBJ2-7, with 7 nucleotides matching TRBD2. Germline V CDR1 and CDR2: SGHTA, FQGNSA. The CDR3 is 15 residues long. The junction had 7 bases not matched to a gene; V was cut back by 2 bases and J by 3 bases.